The 21 T cell receptor beta chains below all came from one sample that was sequenced in a study of shared clonotypes between healthy human individuals. Naive CD8 cells lacked CD45RO, underwent positive selection for CCR7 and left out terminally differentiated effector memory CD45RA+ cells. Using immunoSEQ multiplex PCR, the repertoire was profiled, and TCRdb retains in-frame clones only, with some absent. The sample shows some 2,000,000 clones, about 95% of them seen only once. Sequenced: naive CD8+ T cells sorted from blood. The receptors were sampled from a man aged 18-30 years in good health.

The CDR3 DNA reads TGTGCCAGCAAACCCGCAGGGGGCGTCCACAATGAGCAGTTCTTC. Amino acid sequence: CASKPAGGVHNEQFF. V and J are TRBV6-5 and TRBJ2-1; 8 positions match TRBD1. CDR3 length: 15 residues. The germline CDR1 and CDR2 sequences are MNHEY and SVGAGI. V was pared by 7 bases and J by 5 bases, with 10 bases of the junction left unmatched.

This clone was detected a few times. The J gene is TRBJ2-7, the V gene TRBV21-1; the table's TRBD2 call for D was not verified on the DNA. TRBV21-1 constitutes a pseudogene. CDR3 length: 13 amino acids. CDR3 in DNA: TGTGCCAGCACCAGCGGAGTGGCCTACGAGCAGTACTTC. Its protein product is CASTSGVAYEQYF.

The chain is built from TRBV27 and TRBJ2-2; TRBD1 aligns across 7 bases. This CDR3 is built from 16 residues. After removal of 2 bases from V and 6 bases from J, the junction contained 9 bases not matched to a gene. Germline-derived CDR1 and CDR2 are MNHEY and SMNVEV (reference sequence). CDR3 residues: CASSLVQGEIAGELFF. The CDR3 nucleotides read TGTGCCAGCAGTTTAGTCCAGGGGGAAATCGCCGGGGAGCTGTTTTTT.

With regard to this clone: Other DNA sequences in this sample translate to the same CDR3. The chain joins TRBV5-1 to TRBJ2-7; 9 nucleotides agree with TRBD2. CDR3 length: 15 amino acids. The V and J ends lost 0 bases and 3 bases, in that order; junction bases with no gene match: 4. Germline V gives CDR1 SGHRS, CDR2 YFSETQ. The CDR3 region is CASSLALAGDYEQYF. For the CDR3, the DNA is TGCGCCAGCAGCTTGGCACTAGCGGGTGACTACGAGCAGTACTTC. Full variable domain (remainder filled in from reference TRBV5-1 and TRBJ2-7): KAGVTQTPRYLIKTRGQQVTLSCSPISGHRSVSWYQQTPGQGLQFLFEYFSETQRNKGNFPGRFSGRQFSNSRSEMNVSTLELGDSALYLCASSLALAGDYEQYFGPGTRLTVT.

The gene calls are TRBV5-1 and TRBJ2-2, with D maybe TRBD1 (6 bases). The germline V gene has CDR1 SGHRS and CDR2 YFSETQ. The CDR3 contains 15 residues. V lost 3 bases, J lost 6 bases, and 15 bases lay in between. CDR3 protein: CASSSRAGVPGELFF. In DNA form, the CDR3 reads TGCGCCAGCAGCTCCCGGGCAGGGGTACCCGGGGAGCTGTTTTTT.

The genes are TRBV29-1 and TRBJ2-3, with D perhaps TRBD2 (5 bases). Trimming removed 3 bases at V and 4 bases at J, with 14 bases between. CDR1 SQVTM and CDR2 ANQGSEA come from the germline V gene. The CDR3 has 14 residues. CDR3 protein: CSVDGSSGADTQYF. The CDR3, as DNA: TGCAGCGTTGATGGGAGCAGTGGAGCAGATACGCAGTATTTT.

This chain links TRBV4-1 with TRBJ2-7; D remains unclear. From germline, CDR1 is MGHRA and CDR2 YSYEKL. This CDR3 is built from 14 residues. V was cut by 0 bases and J by 2 bases, with 8 bases left in between. CDR3 DNA: TGCGCCAGCAGCCAAGATCGATCAGCCTACGAGCAGTACTTC. It specifies CASSQDRSAYEQYF.

This sequence joins TRBV11-2 and TRBJ2-3; D uncertain. The germline V gene has CDR1 SGHAT and CDR2 FQNNGV. V lost 5 bases, J lost 1 base, and 10 bases lay in between. The CDR3 contains 14 residues. DNA of the CDR3: TGTGCCAGCAGCGGACCTAAGGGCACAGATACGCAGTATTTT. It codes for CASSGPKGTDTQYF. The full variable domain, rest sourced from reference TRBV11-2 and TRBJ2-3, is EAGVAQSPRYKIIEKRQSVAFWCNPISGHATLYWYQQILGQGPKLLIQFQNNGVVDDSQLPKDRFSAERLKGVDSTLKIQPAKLEDSAVYLCASSGPKGTDTQYFGPGTRLTVL.

This sequence joins TRBV4-2 and TRBJ2-1; TRBD2 aligns across 8 bases. CDR1 is LGHNA and CDR2 is YNFKEQ in the germline V gene. The CDR3 length is 14 residues. The V gene end was trimmed by 5 bases and the J gene end by 6 bases; junction bases not matched to a gene: 6. CDR3 sequence reads: CASSDPGGINEQFF. The CDR3 DNA is TGTGCCAGCAGCGATCCGGGGGGGATCAATGAGCAGTTCTTC.

This chain links TRBV10-3 with TRBJ2-2; D gene unclear. The CDR3 covers 16 residues. The germline V and J ends were trimmed by 0 bases and 3 bases, with 11 bases remaining between them. Germline V gene sequence: CDR1 ENHRY, CDR2 SYGVKD. The CDR3 coding sequence is TGTGCCATCAGTGAGTCGACGGCGGCTTACACCGGGGAGCTGTTTTTT. Amino acids: CAISESTAAYTGELFF.

The chain uses TRBV7-9 and TRBJ2-3; D gene ambiguous. The V and J ends lost 5 bases and 0 bases respectively, with 9 bases between them. This CDR3 region has 14 residues. Germline loops: CDR1 SEHNR, CDR2 FQNEAQ (reference sequence). The CDR3 DNA reads TGTGCCAGCAGCCCTCGGTTCAGCACAGATACGCAGTATTTT. The encoded protein is CASSPRFSTDTQYF.

This clone occurred once. This chain joins TRBV5-6 and TRBJ2-7; D remains ambiguous. V was pared by 1 base and J by 6 bases, with 17 bases between. Germline V lookup: CDR1 SGHDT, CDR2 YYEEEE. This CDR3 region has 15 residues. The CDR3 protein is CASSLLAAGPTEQYF. The CDR3 region has the DNA TGTGCCAGCAGCTTGTTGGCGGCAGGCCCTACCGAGCAGTACTTC.

This chain joins TRBV7-9 and TRBJ1-1; 9 positions agree with TRBD1. The germline CDR1 and CDR2 sequences are SEHNR and FQNEAQ (reference sequence). CDR3 length: 14 residues. V gave up 3 bases and J gave up 8 bases; unmatched junction bases: 7. The CDR3 region is CASSFADRGGEAFF. CDR3 coding DNA: TGTGCCAGCAGCTTCGCAGACAGGGGGGGAGAAGCTTTCTTT. Variable domain in full (rest from reference TRBV7-9 and TRBJ1-1): DTGVSQNPRHKITKRGQNVTFRCDPISEHNRLYWYRQTLGQGPEFLTYFQNEAQLEKSRLLSDRFSAERPKGSFSTLEIQRTEQGDSAMYLCASSFADRGGEAFFGQGTRLTVV.

Regarding this clone: Other nucleotide sequences from this sample produce the same CDR3. The chain is built from TRBV27 and TRBJ2-7, with D possibly matching TRBD2 (5 bases). Trimming removed 3 bases at V and 2 bases at J, with 8 bases between. Germline V gene data show CDR1 as MNHEY and CDR2 as SMNVEV (reference sequence). The CDR3 sequence is 13 residues long. The CDR3 DNA reads as TGTGCCAGCAGTTTTGGGCGGGCCTACGAGCAGTACTTC. This sequence encodes CASSFGRAYEQYF.

The chain has TRBV7-8 and TRBJ1-1, with D possibly TRBD1 on 6 matching bases. Per the germline V gene, CDR1 is SGHVS and CDR2 is FQNEAQ. Trimming took off 5 bases at V and 4 bases at J, with 14 bases between the two ends. This CDR3 region has 14 residues. CDR3 nucleotide sequence: TGTGCCAGCAGCCCGGGGGGCAGGGGCACTGAAGCTTTCTTT. Its translation: CASSPGGRGTEAFF.

This clone was seen once. Different DNA sequences within this sample yield the same CDR3. The chain employs TRBV7-9 and TRBJ2-2; no clear D gene. With 3 bases removed from V and 4 bases from J, the gap between germline ends came to 3 bases. The length of the CDR3 is 12 residues. Germline CDR1 reads SEHNR; CDR2 reads FQNEAQ (reference sequence). The CDR3 region has the DNA TGTGCCAGCAGCTTCCCCACCGGGGAGCTGTTTTTT. Translating gives CASSFPTGELFF.

The chain combines TRBV28 with TRBJ2-5; 11 nucleotides match TRBD1. The CDR3 is made up of 16 amino acids. V lost 5 bases to trimming and J lost 4 bases; unmatched junction nucleotides: 9. In germline, CDR1 is MDHEN, CDR2 SYDVKM. CDR3 in DNA: TGTGCCAGCAGTCTCGGACAGGGGGCGCTGGGAGAGACCCAGTACTTC. Protein sequence: CASSLGQGALGETQYF.

Comments on this clone: Other nucleotide sequences from this sample produce the same CDR3. V usage is TRBV6-5 and J usage is TRBJ2-1; D could derive from TRBD1 or TRBD2 (6 bases each). Between the trimmed V and J ends, which lost 2 bases and 5 bases, there was a span of 7 bases. The CDR3 has 13 residues. Germline loops: CDR1 MNHEY, CDR2 SVGAGI. CDR3 sequence: CASSYGGHNEQFF. CDR3 bases: TGTGCCAGCAGTTACGGGGGGCACAATGAGCAGTTCTTC.

The V and J genes are TRBV5-6 and TRBJ1-1, with D possibly matching TRBD1 (6 bases). The CDR3 loop spans 16 amino acids. Between the trimmed V and J ends, which lost 4 bases and 0 bases, there was a span of 16 bases. Germline loops: CDR1 SGHDT, CDR2 YYEEEE. The chain's CDR3 is CASSPRRGSMNTEAFF. CDR3 nucleotide sequence: TGTGCCAGCAGCCCTAGGAGGGGGAGTATGAACACTGAAGCTTTCTTT.

This chain uses TRBV6-5 with TRBJ1-2; 8 bases match TRBD1. Germline-derived CDR1 and CDR2 are MNHEY and SVGAGI. J was trimmed by 9 bases and V by 0 bases; bases with no gene match: 6. This CDR3 has 14 amino acids. The CDR3 region is CASSYSDRARSYTF. In DNA, the CDR3 is TGTGCCAGCAGTTACTCGGACAGGGCAAGGAGCTACACCTTC.

The chain uses TRBV6-4 and TRBJ2-1; the match to TRBD2 covers 14 bases. The length of the CDR3 is 17 residues. Germline trimming cut 5 bases from V and 7 bases from J; bases unmatched to any gene: 10. CDR1 and CDR2 (germline): MRHNA, SNTAGT. The CDR3 sequence: CASSPRETSGGANEQFF. Here the CDR3 DNA reads TGTGCCAGCAGTCCACGGGAGACTAGCGGGGGGGCGAATGAGCAGTTCTTC.